Each of the 7 T cell receptor beta chains below was sequenced from the same sample in a study of blood T cell repertoires in COVID-19. Assay: immunoSEQ multiplex PCR; the TCRdb copy retains only in-frame clones and omits some. There are approximately 90,000 clones in the sample; around 87% occur only once, and around 7% lies in the top ten. Source material: peripheral blood. The receptor source for this set is a human donor with acute or convalescent COVID-19. The donor label of this sample is uncertain.

In its sample, this clone was seen a few times. The CDR3: CASSFIGGGNQPQHF. DNA for the CDR3: TGTGCCAGCAGCTTTATAGGGGGTGGCAATCAGCCCCAGCATTTT. The chain has TRBV7-2 and TRBJ1-5; D is perhaps TRBD1 (6 bases). Trimming took off 3 bases at V and 2 bases at J, with 11 bases between the two ends. The germline V gene has CDR1 SGHTA and CDR2 FQGNSA. This CDR3 spans 15 amino acids.

The chain is built from TRBV10-3 and TRBJ2-3; 9 positions agree with TRBD1. Germline-derived CDR1 and CDR2 are ENHRY and SYGVKD. Germline trimming cut 6 bases from V and 3 bases from J; bases unmatched to any gene: 4. The CDR3 is made up of 14 amino acids. The CDR3 spells CAIRGDRETDTQYF. The CDR3 nucleotides read TGTGCCATCAGAGGGGACAGGGAAACAGATACGCAGTATTTT.

This clone has just one count. The J gene is TRBJ1-3, the V gene TRBV30; 7 nucleotides align to TRBD1. Germline loops: CDR1 GTSNPN, CDR2 SVGIG (reference sequence). The CDR3 sequence is 17 residues long. With 3 bases clipped from V and 0 bases from J, the junction kept 11 bases outside the gene matches. In DNA, the CDR3 is TGTGCCTGGAGCTTGGACAGGACGAACCCCTCTGGAAACACCATATATTTT. Protein: CAWSLDRTNPSGNTIYF. The whole variable domain, filled in from reference TRBV30 and TRBJ1-3, reads SQTIHQWPATLVQPVGSPLSLECTVEGTSNPNLYWYRQAAGRGLQLLFYSVGIGQISSEVPQNLSASRPQDRQFILSSKKLLLSDSGFYLCAWSLDRTNPSGNTIYFGEGSWLTVV.

This chain connects TRBV6-5 to TRBJ1-5; the D gene is possibly TRBD1 (5 bases). The germline CDR1 and CDR2 sequences are MNHEY and SVGAGI. The V end lost 8 bases, the J end lost 2 bases, and 13 bases lay between the germline ends. CDR3 length: 14 amino acids. The CDR3 sequence: CASVVGRGNQPQHF. The CDR3 bases are TGTGCCAGCGTGGTCGGCAGGGGCAATCAGCCCCAGCATTTT.

The chain joins TRBV7-6 to TRBJ1-6; D gene unclear. The V gene's germline CDR1 is SGHVS and CDR2 FNYEAQ. This CDR3 is built from 15 residues. V was clipped by 5 bases and J by 6 bases, with 14 bases between them. The CDR3 coding sequence is TGTGCCAGCAGCCTACTTAACTTCTCTAATTCACCCCTCCACTTT. It specifies CASSLLNFSNSPLHF.

The chain links TRBV5-1 to TRBJ1-2; 11 nucleotides match TRBD1. The CDR3 sequence is 16 residues long. Germline V gene sequence: CDR1 SGHRS, CDR2 YFSETQ. J was trimmed by 4 bases and V by 4 bases; bases with no gene match: 9. CDR3 sequence reads: CASSVSIGQGAYGYTF. CDR3 in DNA: TGCGCCAGCAGCGTATCGATTGGACAGGGGGCCTATGGCTACACCTTC.

This clone has only a few counts. The V call is TRBV5-4, the J call TRBJ2-2; D ambiguous. The CDR3 sequence is 14 residues long. Germline CDR1 and CDR2: SGHNT and YYREEE (reference sequence). Deletions cut 5 bases from V and 6 bases from J, with 14 bases between. CDR3: CASSHITGSGELFF. Here the CDR3 DNA reads TGTGCCAGCAGTCATATCACCGGTTCCGGGGAGCTGTTTTTT. Full variable domain (missing parts from reference TRBV5-4 and TRBJ2-2): ETGVTQSPTHLIKTRGQQVTLRCSSQSGHNTVSWYQQALGQGPQFIFQYYREEENGRGNFPPRFSGLQFPNYSSELNVNALELDDSALYLCASSHITGSGELFFGEGSRLTVL.